The source of this TCR beta chain is a study of control samples from healthy donors and cancer patients. V lost 1 base, J lost 2 bases, and 7 bases lay in between. The CDR3 runs 14 residues. CDR1 MNHNY and CDR2 SVGAGI come from the germline V gene (reference sequence). Clones were sequenced by immunoSEQ multiplex PCR, and TCRdb holds only the in-frame ones, with some missing. Altogether approximately 100,000 clones are present, over 75% being singletons, with the ten largest covering around 2.1%. The chain has TRBV6-6 and TRBJ2-3; no clear D. The sample was blood. The receptor was isolated from a woman between 35 and 50 years old in good health. CDR3 loop: CASSYYASTDTQYF. The CDR3, as DNA: TGTGCCAGCAGTTACTACGCCTCCACAGATACGCAGTATTTT.